The rows below give T cell receptor beta chains drawn from one sample of a study of control samples from healthy donors and cancer patients. Here immunoSEQ multiplex PCR was the method, and the copy in TCRdb shows in-frame clones only, minus some. The sample has 150,000 to 180,000 clones; 94% are singletons. Sequenced material: blood. The receptors were sampled from a man in his forties in good health. Both conserved end residues are part of each CDR3. A D gene is named only where the DNA matches it firmly. Part of the rows lack a size; the others show once, few, many or a class for expanded clones.

NA	TRBV18	NA	TRBJ1-2	CASSPEPQAGYTF	TGTGCCAGCTCACCAGAGCCTCAGGCTGGCTACACCTTC
NA	TRBV5-5	TRBD1	TRBJ1-2	CASSSTGVDGYTF	TGTGCCAGCAGCTCGACAGGGGTGGATGGCTACACCTTC
NA	TRBV27	TRBD2	TRBJ2-3	CASSFTGGGTTDTQYF	TGTGCCAGCAGTTTTACAGGCGGGGGTACCACAGATACGCAGTATTTT
NA	TRBV28	NA	TRBJ1-4	CASSLAGGEKLFF	TGTGCCAGCAGTTTAGCGGGTGGTGAAAAACTGTTTTTT
NA	TRBV11-2	NA	TRBJ1-2	CASTRRGHEFSGYTF	TGTGCCAGCACCCGAAGGGGCCACGAGTTCTCTGGCTACACCTTC
once	TRBV4-1	NA	TRBJ2-7	CASSQDRYYEQYF	TGCGCCAGCAGCCAAGACCGGTACTACGAGCAGTACTTC
NA	TRBV7-2	NA	TRBJ2-1	CASSLGVSPGLNEQFF	TGTGCCAGCAGCTTAGGCGTTTCCCCCGGCCTCAATGAGCAGTTCTTC
NA	TRBV30	NA	TRBJ1-4	CAWRDRTTTNEKLFF	TGTGCCTGGAGAGACAGAACAACAACTAATGAAAAACTGTTTTTT
NA	TRBV7-9	NA	TRBJ2-7	CASSLGGDEQYF	TGTGCCAGCAGCTTAGGGGGTGACGAGCAGTACTTC
NA	TRBV9	NA	TRBJ1-2	CASSVDRAYGYTF	TGTGCCAGCAGCGTAGACAGGGCCTATGGCTACACCTTC
NA	TRBV7-9	NA	TRBJ2-7	CASSPKPPGPEQYF	TGTGCCAGCAGCCCGAAACCTCCGGGCCCCGAGCAGTACTTC
NA	TRBV6-5	NA	TRBJ1-6	CASTTGFSYNSPLHF	TGTGCCAGCACCACAGGGTTCTCCTATAATTCACCCCTCCACTTT
NA	TRBV7-9	NA	TRBJ1-2	CASSFSGDPYGYTF	TGTGCCAGCAGCTTTTCGGGGGATCCCTATGGCTACACCTTC
NA	TRBV7-2	TRBD1	TRBJ2-2	CASSLGGQGLTGELFF	TGTGCCAGCAGCCTAGGGGGACAGGGGTTAACCGGGGAGCTGTTTTTT
NA	TRBV24-1	TRBD1	TRBJ2-5	CATSSARQGRGQETQYF	TGTGCCACCAGCAGCGCTCGACAGGGCAGGGGCCAAGAGACCCAGTACTTC
NA	TRBV11-2	TRBD2	TRBJ2-2	CASSLMSRAPSGYTGELFF	TGTGCCAGCAGCTTAATGTCCCGCGCGCCTAGCGGCTACACCGGGGAGCTGTTTTTT
NA	TRBV11-2	TRBD2	TRBJ2-5	CASSYFTSGREETQYF	TGTGCCAGCAGCTACTTTACCAGCGGGAGGGAGGAGACCCAGTACTTC
NA	TRBV3-1/TRBV3-2	NA	TRBJ1-1	CASSQVRASEAFF	TGTGCCAGCAGCCAAGTCAGGGCAAGCGAAGCTTTCTTT
NA	TRBV5-1	NA	TRBJ1-1	CASSGGQNTEAFF	TGCGCCAGCAGCGGAGGACAGAACACTGAAGCTTTCTTT
NA	TRBV18	TRBD1	TRBJ2-1	CASSRTGNNEQFF	TGTGCCAGCTCACGGACAGGGAATAATGAGCAGTTCTTC
NA	TRBV12-3/TRBV12-4	NA	TRBJ1-2	CASSPYGSYGYTF	TGTGCCAGCAGTCCTTACGGCAGCTATGGCTACACCTTC
once	TRBV7-8	TRBD1	TRBJ1-2	CASSPRTGGASYGYTF	TGTGCCAGCAGCCCTCGGACAGGGGGCGCGAGCTATGGCTACACCTTC
NA	TRBV3-1/TRBV3-2	NA	TRBJ2-7	CASSGEGYEQYF	TGTGCCAGCAGCGGGGAAGGCTACGAGCAGTACTTC
NA	TRBV5-6	NA	TRBJ1-2	CASSPPYEFNYGYTF	TGTGCCAGCAGCCCACCCTACGAATTTAACTATGGCTACACCTTC
NA	TRBV2	NA	TRBJ2-7	CASSEERDEQYF	TGTGCCAGCAGTGAAGAGAGGGACGAGCAGTACTTC
NA	TRBV4-1	TRBD1	TRBJ1-2	CASRPGQSTNYGYTF	TGCGCCAGCAGACCGGGACAGTCGACGAACTATGGCTACACCTTC
NA	TRBV18	TRBD1	TRBJ1-4	CASAATGSNEKLFF	TGTGCCAGCGCCGCGACAGGGAGTAATGAAAAACTGTTTTTT
NA	TRBV27	NA	TRBJ1-5	CASSIGTPHGPQHF	TGTGCCAGCAGTATCGGGACACCCCACGGGCCCCAGCATTTT
NA	TRBV7-7	NA	TRBJ2-5	CASSPGPTETQYF	TGTGCCAGCAGCCCCGGCCCAACCGAGACCCAGTACTTC
NA	TRBV11-3	TRBD1	TRBJ2-2	CASSPRTGKNPGELFF	TGTGCCAGCAGCCCCCGGACAGGGAAGAACCCCGGGGAGCTGTTTTTT
NA	TRBV19	NA	TRBJ1-1	CASGNYGGAEAFF	TGTGCCAGTGGCAATTATGGGGGGGCTGAAGCTTTCTTT
NA	TRBV20-1	NA	TRBJ1-6	CSASVDPHSPLHF	TGCAGTGCTAGTGTAGACCCCCATTCACCCCTCCACTTT
NA	TRBV6-4	NA	TRBJ2-3	CASSEASTDTQYF	TGTGCCAGCAGTGAAGCTAGCACAGATACGCAGTATTTT
NA	TRBV4-1	NA	TRBJ1-4	CASSQEGAVGRDGKLFF	TGCGCCAGCAGCCAAGAAGGCGCCGTAGGGAGGGACGGAAAACTGTTTTTT
NA	TRBV7-2	NA	TRBJ1-3	CASSSRRGNTIYF	TGTGCCAGCAGCTCCCGAAGGGGAAACACCATATATTTT
NA	TRBV4-1	NA	TRBJ1-3	CASSQGDYSGNTIYF	TGCGCCAGCAGCCAAGGGGACTACTCTGGAAACACCATATATTTT
NA	TRBV19	NA	TRBJ2-1	CASRIGVNEQFF	TGTGCCAGTAGAATTGGGGTAAATGAGCAGTTCTTC
NA	TRBV9	NA	TRBJ2-1	CASSGRHHTNEQFF	TGTGCCAGCAGCGGGCGGCATCATACCAATGAGCAGTTCTTC